The clone carrying this T cell receptor (beta chain) was counted at least ten times. The antigen remains unidentified. This sample stems from a study of T cell repertoires in cytomegalovirus infection. About the study: Public TCR beta signature analysis indicated the presence of both CMV infection and matching HLA type.

TCRdb re-analysed the reads in MiXCR, keeping a single row per CDR3 protein. The table lists 200,000 to 300,000 distinct CDR3 sequences, around an eighth of them singletons. General study points: Dominating the ex vivo response were HLA-C-restricted CMV-specific TCR beta clonotypes. Identification of carriers of CMV plus the relevant HLA was achieved through cumulative public TCR beta family frequency.

Trimming cost V 6 bases and J 0 bases, with 18 bases left between them. The length of the CDR3 is 17 residues. The sequence derives from a human donor in good health (CMV status not recorded). Some clones in this sample may be carry-over from other donors' samples. The V and J genes are TRBV12-3 or TRBV12-4 and TRBJ1-5; possibly TRBD1 for D (5 bases). The sample was PBMCs. This CDR3 is CASSPQGSYYSNQPQHF. The CDR3 DNA sequence: TGTGCCAGCAGCCCTCAGGGCAGCTATTATAGCAATCAGCCCCAGCATTTT.